This T cell receptor beta chain was found in a study of blood T cell repertoires in COVID-19. Study details: Donors in the United States, Italy and Spain gave samples during acute or convalescent COVID-19. PBMCs, B-cell-depleted T cells, or T cells provided the cDNA or gDNA that made up the material.

From germline, CDR1 is LNHDA and CDR2 SQIVND (reference sequence). This CDR3 is 16 amino acids long. With V trimmed by 4 bases and J by 2 bases, 8 bases remained unmatched. Sequencing was performed with immunoSEQ multiplex PCR; in TCRdb, only in-frame clones are kept and a portion is missing. The table lists some 260,000 clones, around 85% of them singletons. V gene TRBV19 combines with J gene TRBJ2-3; 8 bases line up with TRBD2. This TCR was sampled from an older man with acute or convalescent COVID-19. The specimen sequenced was peripheral blood. The CDR3: CASSNTRGASTDTQYF. In DNA, the CDR3 is TGTGCCAGTAGTAATACGCGGGGGGCCTCCACAGATACGCAGTATTTT.